This is a list of T cell receptor beta chains from one sample in a study of blood T cells in healthy people across ages. TCRdb re-analysed the 5' RACE reads in MiXCR, keeping a single row per CDR3 protein. Here the sample spans roughly 1,800,000 distinct CDR3 sequences, around half being singletons. Sequencing input: blood. Every receptor here comes from a woman in her 40s in good health. Each CDR3 is given with its conserved first and last residue. A D gene is named only where the DNA matches it firmly. Clone size is stated in some rows and not others, as once, few, many or a class when expanded.

TRBJ2-5,.,TRBV4-1,many,CASSKMASAVPNQETQYF,TGCGCCAGCAGCAAAATGGCTAGCGCCGTCCCTAACCAAGAGACCCAGTACTTC
TRBJ2-3,TRBD1,TRBV29-1,.,CSAQGSSTDTQYF,TGCAGCGCACAGGGGTCTAGCACAGATACGCAGTATTTT
TRBJ2-7,.,TRBV7-2,.,CASSLGRGLVYEQYF,TGTGCCAGCAGCTTAGGGAGGGGTTTAGTCTACGAGCAGTACTTC
TRBJ2-5,.,TRBV7-2,few,CASSLTLRGQETQYF,TGTGCCAGCAGCTTAACGTTGCGGGGACAAGAGACCCAGTACTTC
TRBJ2-7,.,TRBV19,.,CASSIDRGHSDEQYF,TGTGCCAGTAGTATAGACAGGGGCCACTCCGACGAGCAGTACTTC
TRBJ2-1,TRBD2,TRBV5-1,.,CASSLAPSGDEQFF,TGCGCCAGCAGCTTGGCCCCTAGCGGGGATGAGCAGTTCTTC
TRBJ2-7,.,TRBV6-6,.,CASSYEGRVGEQYF,TGTGCCAGCAGTTACGAGGGCAGGGTTGGCGAGCAGTACTTC
TRBJ1-1,.,TRBV6-6,once,CASSYQTGREVTEAFF,TGTGCCAGCAGTTACCAGACAGGCCGCGAGGTTACTGAAGCTTTCTTT
TRBJ1-1,TRBD1,TRBV7-9,once,CASSAGGGNTEAFF,TGTGCCAGCAGTGCAGGGGGTGGGAACACTGAAGCTTTCTTT
TRBJ2-5,.,TRBV7-9,.,CASSLSPRRAYNEQYF,TGTGCCAGCAGCCTGTCTCCTCGGCGGGCCTACAATGAGCAGTACTTC
TRBJ2-7,TRBD1,TRBV4-3,few,CASSQEGQRQGYEQYF,TGCGCCAGCAGCCAAGAGGGTCAGAGACAGGGATACGAGCAGTACTTC
TRBJ2-7,TRBD1,TRBV4-1,.,CASSQVWTGVYEQYF,TGCGCCAGCAGCCAAGTCTGGACAGGGGTTTACGAGCAGTACTTC
TRBJ2-5,TRBD2,TRBV7-2,.,CASSWEVASGGVGTQYF,TGTGCCAGCAGCTGGGAGGTGGCTAGCGGGGGGGTTGGGACCCAGTACTTC
TRBJ2-6,.,TRBV28,.,CASSPGALSGANVLTF,TGTGCCAGCAGTCCCGGGGCCCTCTCTGGGGCCAACGTCCTGACTTTC
TRBJ2-1,TRBD2,TRBV20-1,.,CSATKLAGVDNGQFF,TGCAGTGCCACCAAACTAGCGGGGGTAGACAATGGGCAGTTCTTC
TRBJ2-3,TRBD2,TRBV13,.,CASSLPGGLPSTDTQYF,TGTGCCAGCAGCTTACCGGGGGGGCTCCCTAGCACAGATACGCAGTATTTT
TRBJ1-6,.,TRBV5-1,few,CASSEGQINSPLHF,TGCGCCAGCAGCGAAGGACAGATTAATTCACCCCTCCACTTT
TRBJ1-2,.,TRBV5-1,once,CASSLVDAHGYTF,TGCGCCAGCAGCTTGGTAGATGCACATGGCTACACCTTC
TRBJ2-3,.,TRBV7-2,.,CVSRLPPDTQYF,TGTGTCAGCAGATTACCCCCCGATACGCAGTATTTT
TRBJ2-3,TRBD2,TRBV4-1,few,CASSQETSGGSRDTQYF,TGCGCCAGCAGCCAAGAGACTAGCGGGGGGAGTCGGGATACGCAGTATTTT
TRBJ2-7,.,TRBV15,few,CATSRSAREQYF,TGTGCCACCAGCAGATCTGCCCGAGAGCAGTACTTC
TRBJ2-5,.,TRBV29-1,.,CSVGRVLGETQYF,TGCAGCGTTGGCAGAGTCCTAGGAGAGACCCAGTACTTC
TRBJ2-7,.,TRBV6-5,.,CASSYRQAYYEQYF,TGTGCCAGCAGTTACAGACAGGCTTACTACGAGCAGTACTTC
TRBJ2-7,.,TRBV10-3,once,CAISKTEFEQYF,TGTGCCATCAGCAAGACAGAGTTCGAGCAGTACTTC
TRBJ2-5,.,TRBV7-2,many,CASSLGVNLETQYF,TGTGCCAGCAGCTTAGGCGTGAACCTCGAGACCCAGTACTTC
TRBJ2-1,.,TRBV5-1,.,CASNDGTPVDQRFF,TGCGCCAGCAACGACGGGACTCCTGTTGATCAACGGTTCTTC
TRBJ1-2,TRBD1,TRBV29-1,.,CSGGVTGGAFGYTF,TGCAGCGGCGGGGTGACAGGGGGCGCTTTTGGCTACACCTTC
TRBJ1-2,.,TRBV10-3,.,CAITAGIGYGYTF,TGTGCCATCACTGCGGGGATCGGCTATGGCTACACCTTC
TRBJ2-7,TRBD1,TRBV12-5,few,CASGPGQGGDEQYF,TGTGCTAGTGGCCCTGGACAGGGTGGAGACGAGCAGTACTTC
TRBJ1-4,TRBD1,TRBV6-5,.,CASSYRQGSTNEKLFF,TGTGCCAGCAGTTACAGACAGGGCTCGACTAATGAAAAACTGTTTTTT
TRBJ2-4,.,TRBV9,.,CASSPGPFPAVGIQYF,TGTGCCAGCAGCCCAGGACCGTTCCCGGCGGTGGGCATTCAGTACTTC
TRBJ1-4,.,TRBV7-9,.,CASSLGLGSNEKLFF,TGTGCCAGCAGCTTAGGGCTGGGGTCTAATGAAAAACTGTTTTTT
TRBJ2-1,TRBD2,TRBV10-3,.,CAISGLAGNEQFF,TGTGCCATCAGTGGACTAGCTGGGAATGAGCAGTTCTTC
TRBJ2-1,TRBD1,TRBV6-2/TRBV6-3,.,CASSGTVQYNEQFF,TGTGCCAGCAGCGGGACAGTTCAATACAATGAGCAGTTCTTC
TRBJ1-2,.,TRBV29-1,few,CSVELGPNYGYTF,TGCAGCGTTGAATTGGGGCCTAACTATGGCTACACCTTC
TRBJ1-6,.,TRBV12-3/TRBV12-4,.,CATEASGKGSPLHF,TGTGCCACGGAGGCCTCGGGGAAGGGTTCACCCCTCCACTTT
TRBJ2-3,TRBD2,TRBV13,.,CASSSSGASSTDTQYF,TGTGCCAGCAGCTCTAGCGGGGCCTCTAGCACAGATACGCAGTATTTT
TRBJ2-7,.,TRBV6-2/TRBV6-3,.,CAGRTPSSYEQYF,TGTGCCGGAAGGACTCCGAGTTCCTACGAGCAGTACTTC
TRBJ2-1,.,TRBV20-1,few,CSAGSPTGHNEQFF,TGCAGTGCGGGGAGCCCGACTGGCCACAATGAGCAGTTCTTC
TRBJ2-6,TRBD1,TRBV19,few,CASSIVKGAAGANVLTF,TGTGCCAGTAGTATAGTGAAGGGGGCGGCTGGGGCCAACGTCCTGACTTTC
TRBJ2-7,TRBD1,TRBV11-2,.,CASSEQGAWSYEQYF,TGTGCCAGCAGCGAACAGGGGGCCTGGTCCTACGAGCAGTACTTC
TRBJ1-2,.,TRBV6-5,.,CASSYNPWRNYGYTF,TGTGCCAGCAGTTACAATCCCTGGCGTAACTATGGCTACACCTTC
TRBJ2-1,TRBD1,TRBV6-5,few,CASSRGQGAAYNEQFF,TGTGCCAGCAGTCGAGGCCAGGGGGCGGCCTACAATGAGCAGTTCTTC
TRBJ2-1,.,TRBV20-1,few,CSAPSGPLSNEQFF,TGCAGTGCACCCTCCGGGCCATTGTCTAATGAGCAGTTCTTC
TRBJ2-2,.,TRBV4-3,once,CASSRGNGELFF,TGCGCCAGCAGCCGGGGGAACGGGGAGCTGTTTTTT
TRBJ2-6,.,TRBV4-3,.,CASSQDIAGANVLTF,TGCGCCAGCAGCCAAGATATAGCTGGGGCCAACGTCCTGACTTTC
TRBJ2-5,.,TRBV20-1,.,CSAPRQGGETQYF,TGCAGTGCCCCTAGACAGGGAGGAGAGACTCAGTACTTC
TRBJ1-5,.,TRBV6-2/TRBV6-3,.,CASSYSDGNKNQPQHF,TGTGCCAGCAGTTACTCCGACGGGAATAAAAATCAGCCCCAGCATTTT
TRBJ1-4,.,TRBV6-5,.,CASSYSPGGEGKLFF,TGTGCCAGCAGTTACTCCCCGGGAGGGGAGGGAAAACTGTTTTTT
TRBJ2-1,TRBD1,TRBV20-1,few,CSARALTGTIRQQFF,TGCAGTGCTAGAGCTCTGACAGGGACCATCCGCCAGCAGTTCTTC
TRBJ2-3,.,TRBV24-1,.,CATERGDTQYF,TGTGCCACCGAACGGGGGGATACGCAGTATTTT
TRBJ1-2,.,TRBV28,few,CASSFRGGKSNYGYTF,TGTGCCAGCAGTTTTCGGGGAGGGAAGAGCAACTATGGCTACACCTTC
TRBJ2-5,.,TRBV5-1,many,CASSLNTGRLGETQYF,TGCGCCAGCAGCTTAAATACGGGCCGCTTGGGGGAGACCCAGTACTTC